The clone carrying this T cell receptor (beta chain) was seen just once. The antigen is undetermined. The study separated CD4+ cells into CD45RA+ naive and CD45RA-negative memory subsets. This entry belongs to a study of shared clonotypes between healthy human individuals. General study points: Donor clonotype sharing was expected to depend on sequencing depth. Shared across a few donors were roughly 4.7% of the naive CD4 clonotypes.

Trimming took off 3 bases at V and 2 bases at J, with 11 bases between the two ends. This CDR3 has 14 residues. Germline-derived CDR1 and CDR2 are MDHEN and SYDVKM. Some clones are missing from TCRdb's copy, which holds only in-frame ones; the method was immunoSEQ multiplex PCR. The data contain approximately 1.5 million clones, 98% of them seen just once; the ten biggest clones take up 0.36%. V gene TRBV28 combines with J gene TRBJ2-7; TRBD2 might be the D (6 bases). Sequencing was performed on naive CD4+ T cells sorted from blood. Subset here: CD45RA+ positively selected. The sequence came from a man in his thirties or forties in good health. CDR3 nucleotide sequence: TGTGCCAGCAGTTTTTTGGGCGGGACCTACGAGCAGTACTTC. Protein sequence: CASSFLGGTYEQYF.